This entry is about one T cell receptor beta chain. Its antigen is unidentified. The data were taken from a study of T cell responses to AZD1222 COVID-19 vaccine. General study results and limits: The donor cohort was predominantly white British with a female majority, and clonal diversity may have been underestimated. Along spike, vaccine-associated CD4 TCRs were found throughout, with dominance at 160-218 and 743-854.

CDR3 length: 13 amino acids. V was cut by 3 bases and J by 4 bases, with 10 bases left in between. TCRdb's table, derived via immunoSEQ multiplex PCR, lists solely in-frame clones and lacks some. The table records about 46,000 clones, roughly 90% of them present only once. Source: peripheral blood, taken 28 days after the second AZD1222 dose. V is TRBV12-3 or TRBV12-4 and J is TRBJ2-7; D assignment may be TRBD1 or TRBD2 (6 bases each). The TCR comes from an adult who received the AZD1222 COVID-19 vaccine. The CDR3 coding sequence is TGTGCCAGCAGTTTGAGGGGGAGGTACGAGCAGTACTTC. This translates into CASSLRGRYEQYF.